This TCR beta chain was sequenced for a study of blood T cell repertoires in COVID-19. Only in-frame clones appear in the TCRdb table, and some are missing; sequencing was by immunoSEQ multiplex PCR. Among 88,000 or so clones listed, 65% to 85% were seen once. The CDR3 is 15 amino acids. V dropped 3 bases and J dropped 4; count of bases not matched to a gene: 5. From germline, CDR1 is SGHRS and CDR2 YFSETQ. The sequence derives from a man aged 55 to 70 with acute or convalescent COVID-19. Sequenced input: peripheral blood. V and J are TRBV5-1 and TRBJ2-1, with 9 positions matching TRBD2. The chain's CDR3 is CASSSLAGLYNEQFF. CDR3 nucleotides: TGCGCCAGCAGCTCTCTAGCGGGGCTTTACAATGAGCAGTTCTTC.